This T cell receptor beta chain was captured in a study of blood T cell repertoires in COVID-19. The CDR3 consists of 13 residues. V dropped 0 bases and J dropped 4 bases, with 7 bases sitting between them. Germline-derived CDR1 and CDR2 are GTSNPN and SVGIG (reference sequence). Study processing details: Amplification with reference gene primers provided the estimates of nucleated cell counts. Assay: immunoSEQ multiplex PCR; the TCRdb copy retains only in-frame clones and omits some. V, J and clone size were drawn from that table, and D and trimming were deduced from the DNA. The repertoire holds 250,000 or so clones, with less than 90% as singletons.

This receptor was identified in a man aged 55 to 70 with acute or convalescent COVID-19. This sequence joins TRBV30 and TRBJ1-5; D gene unclear. Sequences were obtained from peripheral blood. DNA for the CDR3: TGTGCCTGGAGTGTCGACGGGAATCAGCCCCAGCATTTT. Protein product: CAWSVDGNQPQHF.